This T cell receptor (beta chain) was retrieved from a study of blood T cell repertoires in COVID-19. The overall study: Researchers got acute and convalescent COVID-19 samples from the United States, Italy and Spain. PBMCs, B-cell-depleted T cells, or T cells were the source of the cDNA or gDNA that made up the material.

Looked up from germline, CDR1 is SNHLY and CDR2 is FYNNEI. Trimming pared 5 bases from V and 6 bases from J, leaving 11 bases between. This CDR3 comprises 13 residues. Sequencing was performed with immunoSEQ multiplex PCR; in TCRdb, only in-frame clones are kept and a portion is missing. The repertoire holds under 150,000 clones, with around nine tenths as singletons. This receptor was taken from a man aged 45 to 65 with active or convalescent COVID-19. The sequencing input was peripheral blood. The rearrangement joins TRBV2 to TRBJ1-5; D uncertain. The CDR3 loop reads CASSLQGSQPQHF. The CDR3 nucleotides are TGTGCCAGCAGTCTACAAGGGAGTCAGCCCCAGCATTTT.